This T cell receptor beta chain was sequenced for a study of T-cell memory formation after mild COVID-19. Notes on the study in general: CD4/CD8 balance characterized clones contracting day 15 to 85, and CD4+ skew characterized later expanders. Pre-infection memory harbored some responding clones, suggesting cross-reactive memory joined.

Note on this clonotype: Its cognate antigen is unknown.

Via MiXCR, TCRdb re-called the 5' RACE reads, giving one row per CDR3 protein. This sample yields 400,000 to 550,000 distinct CDR3 sequences, of which around 25% are seen a single time; roughly an eighth belongs to the top ten. CDR3 length: 15 residues. Germline loops: CDR1 LNHDA, CDR2 SQIVND (reference sequence). Deletions cut 4 bases from V and 2 bases from J, with 13 bases between. This receptor was obtained from an adult woman who had mild COVID-19 (a few samples of this study predate the infection). Cell type and time point are not known. The chain couples TRBV19 to TRBJ2-3, with D maybe TRBD2 (6 bases). Material for sequencing was PBMCs or a T cell subset sorted from them (not recorded which). The CDR3 protein is CASSSGVSVTDTQYF. CDR3 sequence (DNA): TGTGCCAGTAGTAGCGGGGTTTCGGTCACAGATACGCAGTATTTT.